The next 13 T cell receptor beta chains were all read from a single sample in a study of human T cells and chemical hapten exposure. Indicated time point: pre-sensitization, week 0. Treatment reported: therapeutic diphenylcyclopropenone sensitization with weekly scalp DPC. TCRdb reprocessed the RACE reads via MiXCR and lists one record per CDR3 protein. This table has a few hundred thousand distinct CDR3 sequences, approximately 5.8% appearing once. The material sequenced was whole blood, taken in connection with sensitization to the hapten diphenylcyclopropenone (DPC). These receptors all come from a woman aged 18-29 years with alopecia areata. Some clones in this sample may be carry-over from other donors' samples.

In its sample, this clonotype was seen a few times. The chain is built from TRBV5-1 and TRBJ1-1; D is unresolved. With 4 bases removed from V and 3 bases from J, the gap between germline ends came to 10 bases. This CDR3 region has 13 residues. Per germline, CDR1 SGHRS and CDR2 YFSETQ. Here the CDR3 reads CASSQQGYTEAFF. CDR3 nucleotides: TGCGCCAGCAGCCAGCAAGGTTACACTGAAGCTTTCTTT.

In its sample, this clonotype was seen a few times. The genes are TRBV20-1 and TRBJ2-3, with 7 bases matching TRBD2. The CDR3 totals 16 residues. V shed 0 bases, J shed 2 bases, and the junction held 8 bases outside the gene matches. CDR1 and CDR2 from the germline V gene are DFQATT and SNEGSKA (reference sequence). This CDR3 is CSARDNWRGFTDTQYF. CDR3 coding DNA: TGCAGTGCTAGAGATAATTGGCGGGGGTTCACAGATACGCAGTATTTT.

This clonotype was found many times. The chain recombines TRBV6-6 with TRBJ2-3, with D hard to call. The CDR3 totals 13 residues. The V end was cut by 2 bases, the J end by 6 bases, with 9 bases between. The germline V gene has CDR1 MNHNY and CDR2 SVGAGI (reference sequence). CDR3 sequence: CASSYTARDTQYF. Here the CDR3 DNA reads TGTGCCAGCAGTTACACAGCGCGGGATACGCAGTATTTT.

This clonotype was detected ten times or more. CDR3 protein: CASSSTGVFSQPQHF. The CDR3 region has the DNA TGTGCCAGCAGCTCGACGGGGGTCTTCAGTCAGCCCCAGCATTTT. The rearrangement joins TRBV12-3 or TRBV12-4 to TRBJ1-5, with D perhaps TRBD1 (5 bases). Trimming took 6 bases from V and 6 from J, leaving 18 bases between them. The CDR3 loop spans 15 amino acids.

This clonotype has just a few counts. V is TRBV18 and J is TRBJ1-3; D is possibly TRBD1 (5 bases). This CDR3 contains 14 residues. The germline CDR1 and CDR2 sequences are KGHSH and LQKENI. Trimming shortened V by 4 bases and J by 4 bases, and 11 bases separated the two germline ends. CDR3 nucleotides: TGTGCCAGCTCACTAGGGGCCGACGGAAACACCATATATTTT. It yields the protein CASSLGADGNTIYF.

This clonotype was seen only a few times. This rearrangement joins TRBV7-9 to TRBJ2-3, with D perhaps TRBD2 (6 bases). The CDR3 totals 15 residues. The V end was cut by 5 bases, the J end by 1 base, with 13 bases between. The germline V gene has CDR1 SEHNR and CDR2 FQNEAQ (reference sequence). The CDR3 loop is CASSLTRGGTDTQYF. CDR3 in DNA: TGTGCCAGCAGCCTAACGCGGGGAGGCACAGATACGCAGTATTTT.

Ten or more counts support this clonotype. CDR3 bases: TGTGCCAGCAGCGATGGACAGGGCAACTATGGCTACACCTTC. It specifies CASSDGQGNYGYTF. The V call is TRBV2, the J call TRBJ1-2, with TRBD1 matching 8 bases. The CDR3 is made up of 14 amino acids. Germline CDR1 is SNHLY and CDR2 is FYNNEI. Trimming cost V 6 bases and J 2 bases; bases outside gene matches: 5.

The chain has TRBV9 and TRBJ1-1; D is unresolved. Germline V gives CDR1 SGDLS, CDR2 YYNGEE. Trimming stripped 1 base from V and 0 bases from J, with 7 bases between. CDR3 length: 14 residues. Here the CDR3 reads CASSVSPMNTEAFF. For the CDR3, the DNA is TGTGCCAGCAGCGTATCTCCCATGAACACTGAAGCTTTCTTT.

This clonotype was detected a few times. The chain combines TRBV28 with TRBJ2-4; either TRBD1 or TRBD2 may fit D (5 bases each). Germline CDR1 MDHEN, CDR2 SYDVKM. There are 12 residues in the CDR3. V was pared by 3 bases and J by 12 bases, with 12 bases between. CDR3: CASSFGGPDQYF. In DNA, the CDR3 is TGTGCCAGCAGTTTTGGGGGACCTGATCAGTACTTC.

This clonotype has more than one count but fewer than ten. The chain employs TRBV20-1 and TRBJ1-1, with TRBD1 as a possible D gene (6 bases). There are 13 residues in the CDR3. Germline values: CDR1 DFQATT, CDR2 SNEGSKA (reference sequence). Trimming left V 7 bases short and J 4 bases short, with 16 bases between. CDR3 region: CSVGGGGITEAFF. The CDR3 DNA is TGCAGTGTAGGGGGAGGAGGGATCACTGAAGCTTTCTTT.

The chain links TRBV2 to TRBJ2-5; no reliable D call. Germline assignment: CDR1 SNHLY and CDR2 FYNNEI. The V gene lost 3 bases and the J gene lost 2 bases, with 10 bases spanning the gap. This CDR3 has 14 amino acids. The CDR3 DNA reads TGTGCCAGCAGTGATTCTGCAGGACAAGAGACCCAGTACTTC. Translation gives CASSDSAGQETQYF.

The chain has TRBV7-3 and TRBJ2-5; 9 bases are shared with TRBD2. The CDR3 totals 14 residues. The junction had 5 bases not matched to a gene; V was cut back by 5 bases and J by 4 bases. Germline values: CDR1 SGHTA, CDR2 FQGTGA. CDR3 nucleotides: TGTGCCAGCAGCATGCTAGCGGGAACAGAGACCCAGTACTTC. It specifies CASSMLAGTETQYF.

The V call is TRBV6-5, the J call TRBJ1-6, with D perhaps TRBD1 (5 bases). The CDR3 consists of 13 residues. From germline, CDR1 is MNHEY and CDR2 SVGAGI. Trimming left V 5 bases short and J 13 bases short, with 15 bases between. The DNA for the CDR3 is TGTGCCAGCAGTAATGGGGCCACGGATCCCCTCCACTTT. This translates into CASSNGATDPLHF.